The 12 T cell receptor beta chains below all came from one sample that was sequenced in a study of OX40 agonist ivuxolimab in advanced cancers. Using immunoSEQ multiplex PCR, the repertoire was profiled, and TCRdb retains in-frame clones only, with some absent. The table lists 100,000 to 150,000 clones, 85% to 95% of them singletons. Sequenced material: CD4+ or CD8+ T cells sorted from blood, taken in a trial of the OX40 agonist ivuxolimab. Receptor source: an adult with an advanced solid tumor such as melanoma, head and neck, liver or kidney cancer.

The CDR3: CAISESRQGVYEQYF. CDR3 bases: TGTGCCATCAGTGAGTCTAGACAGGGGGTGTACGAGCAGTACTTC. The V gene is TRBV10-3, the J gene TRBJ2-7; 9 nucleotides line up with TRBD1. The V gene's germline CDR1 is ENHRY and CDR2 SYGVKD. There are 15 residues in the CDR3. With 0 bases clipped from V and 4 bases from J, the junction kept 4 bases outside the gene matches.

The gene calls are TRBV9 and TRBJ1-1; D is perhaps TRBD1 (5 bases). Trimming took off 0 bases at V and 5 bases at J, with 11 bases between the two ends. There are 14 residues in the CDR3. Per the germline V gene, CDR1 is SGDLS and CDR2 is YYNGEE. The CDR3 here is CASSVAGRGTEAFF. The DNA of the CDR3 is TGTGCCAGCAGCGTAGCTGGAAGGGGAACTGAAGCTTTCTTT.

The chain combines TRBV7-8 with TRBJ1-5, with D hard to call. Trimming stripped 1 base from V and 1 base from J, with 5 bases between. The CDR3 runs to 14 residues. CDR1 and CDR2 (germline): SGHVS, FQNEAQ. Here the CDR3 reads CASSLVDSNQPQHF. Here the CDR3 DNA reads TGTGCCAGCAGCTTAGTGGACAGCAATCAGCCCCAGCATTTT.

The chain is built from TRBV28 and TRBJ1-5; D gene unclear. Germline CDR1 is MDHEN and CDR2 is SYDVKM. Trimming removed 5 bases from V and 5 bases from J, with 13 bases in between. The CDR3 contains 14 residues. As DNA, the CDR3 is TGTGCCAGCAGTCAATCTAGGGTAGATCAGCCCCAGCATTTT. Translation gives CASSQSRVDQPQHF. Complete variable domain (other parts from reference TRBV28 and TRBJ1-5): DVKVTQSSRYLVKRTGEKVFLECVQDMDHENMFWYRQDPGLGLRLIYFSYDVKMKEKGDIPEGYSVSREKKERFSLILESASTNQTSMYLCASSQSRVDQPQHFGDGTRLSIL.

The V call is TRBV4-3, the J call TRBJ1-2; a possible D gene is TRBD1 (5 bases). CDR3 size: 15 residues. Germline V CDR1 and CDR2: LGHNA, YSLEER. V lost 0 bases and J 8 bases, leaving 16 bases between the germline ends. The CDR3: CASSQDGGTGQGYTF. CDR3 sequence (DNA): TGCGCCAGCAGCCAAGACGGGGGGACCGGTCAGGGCTACACCTTC.

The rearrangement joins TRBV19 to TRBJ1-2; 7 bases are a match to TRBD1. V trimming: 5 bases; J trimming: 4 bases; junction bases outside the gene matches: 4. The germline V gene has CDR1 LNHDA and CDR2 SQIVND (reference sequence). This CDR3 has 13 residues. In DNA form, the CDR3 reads TGTGCCAGTAGTGCGGACAGGAGCTATGGCTACACCTTC. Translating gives CASSADRSYGYTF.

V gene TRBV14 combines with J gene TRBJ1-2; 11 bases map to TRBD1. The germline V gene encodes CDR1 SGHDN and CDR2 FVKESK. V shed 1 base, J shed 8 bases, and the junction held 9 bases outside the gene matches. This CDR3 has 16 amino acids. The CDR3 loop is CASSQARGQGAGGYTF. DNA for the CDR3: TGTGCCAGCAGCCAAGCACGAGGACAGGGGGCGGGAGGCTACACCTTC.

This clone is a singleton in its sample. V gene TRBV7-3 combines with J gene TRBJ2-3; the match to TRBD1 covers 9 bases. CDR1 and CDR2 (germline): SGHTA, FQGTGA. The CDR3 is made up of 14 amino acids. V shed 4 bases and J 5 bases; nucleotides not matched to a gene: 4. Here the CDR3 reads CASSSSTGGDTQYF. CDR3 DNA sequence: TGTGCCAGCAGCTCCTCGACAGGGGGAGATACGCAGTATTTT.

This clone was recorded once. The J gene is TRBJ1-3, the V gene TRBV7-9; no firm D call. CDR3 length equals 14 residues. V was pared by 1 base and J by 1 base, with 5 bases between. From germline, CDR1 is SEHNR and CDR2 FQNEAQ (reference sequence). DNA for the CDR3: TGTGCCAGCAGCTTAGAAGGATCTGGAAACACCATATATTTT. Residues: CASSLEGSGNTIYF.

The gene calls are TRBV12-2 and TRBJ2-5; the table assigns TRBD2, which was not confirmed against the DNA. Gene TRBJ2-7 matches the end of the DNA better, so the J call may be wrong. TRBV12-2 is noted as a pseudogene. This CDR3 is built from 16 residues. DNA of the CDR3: TGTGCAAGTCGCTTAGTCGGAGCGGGACCCCCCTCCGAGCAGTACTTC. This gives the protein CASRLVGAGPPSEQYF.

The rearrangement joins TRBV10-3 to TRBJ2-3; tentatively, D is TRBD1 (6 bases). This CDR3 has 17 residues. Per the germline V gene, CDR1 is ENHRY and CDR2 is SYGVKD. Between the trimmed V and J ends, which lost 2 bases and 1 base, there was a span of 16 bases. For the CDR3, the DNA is TGTGCCATCAGTGAGCAAAAAGGACAGCTTCGCACAGATACGCAGTATTTT. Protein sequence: CAISEQKGQLRTDTQYF.

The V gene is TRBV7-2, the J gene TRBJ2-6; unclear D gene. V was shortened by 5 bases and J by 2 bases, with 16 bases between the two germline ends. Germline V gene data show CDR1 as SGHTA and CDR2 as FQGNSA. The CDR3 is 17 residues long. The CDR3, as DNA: TGTGCCAGCAGCCCCCTTTTTATGGGTACTGGGGCCAACGTCCTGACTTTC. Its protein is CASSPLFMGTGANVLTF. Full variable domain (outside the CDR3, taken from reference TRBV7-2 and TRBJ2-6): GAGVSQSPSNKVTEKGKDVELRCDPISGHTALYWYRQSLGQGLEFLIYFQGNSAPDKSGLPSDRFSAERTGGSVSTLTIQRTQQEDSAVYLCASSPLFMGTGANVLTFGAGSRLTVL.